The 31 T cell receptor beta chains given below trace back to one sample, sequenced in a study of blood T cell repertoires in COVID-19 (dated by TCRdb to about 2020). Libraries came from the immunoSEQ multiplex PCR assay. The table comes from immuneACCESS by way of TCRdb, which keeps in-frame sequences with V and J called. Part of the clones is missing from these tables; in studies checked, under half for an unresolved V gene and the rest for unknown reasons. The sample table contains about 69,000 clones; only one count was recorded for 89% of them. The ten top clones hold 4.5% to 5% of the sample. The sample comprised peripheral blood. The receptors shown here come from a woman aged 45-59 years with active COVID-19.

V usage is TRBV10-3 and J usage is TRBJ2-7; a possible D gene is TRBD1 (6 bases). Germline CDR1 reads ENHRY; CDR2 reads SYGVKD. V lost 5 bases, J lost 0 bases, and 8 bases lay in between. The CDR3 has 13 amino acids. The CDR3 reads CAISRDTSYEQYF. The CDR3 bases are TGTGCCATCAGTCGGGACACCTCCTACGAGCAGTACTTC.

This chain links TRBV5-6 with TRBJ2-1; a weak D match, TRBD1 (5 bases). Germline values: CDR1 SGHDT, CDR2 YYEEEE. The germline V and J ends were trimmed by 4 bases and 9 bases, with 17 bases remaining between them. CDR3 size: 14 residues. The CDR3 loop reads CASSRRDQQGEQFF. In DNA form, the CDR3 reads TGTGCCAGCAGCCGGAGAGACCAGCAGGGTGAGCAGTTCTTC.

The rearrangement links TRBV30 to TRBJ2-7; 11 bases agree with TRBD2. Trimming took 4 bases from V and 1 from J; bases not matched to a gene: 6. Germline values: CDR1 GTSNPN, CDR2 SVGIG (reference sequence). This CDR3 spans 15 amino acids. The CDR3 nucleotides read TGTGCCTGGACCACTAGCGGGAGCCTTTCCTACGAGCAGTACTTC. Protein sequence: CAWTTSGSLSYEQYF.

V gene TRBV7-3 combines with J gene TRBJ2-2, with 8 bases fitting TRBD1. This CDR3 region has 16 residues. V was clipped by 6 bases and J by 1 base; unmatched bases: 7. Germline values: CDR1 SGHTA, CDR2 FQGTGA. DNA of the CDR3: TGTGCCAGCAGATTCGGCGGGACAGGGAACACCGGGGAGCTGTTTTTT. Encoded protein: CASRFGGTGNTGELFF.

The V call is TRBV4-1, the J call TRBJ2-1; 10 bases agree with TRBD2. V dropped 5 bases and J dropped 0; count of bases not matched to a gene: 7. This CDR3 region has 17 residues. Germline assignment: CDR1 MGHRA and CDR2 YSYEKL. The CDR3: CASSSRLAGRSYNEQFF. The CDR3 DNA follows: TGCGCCAGCAGCTCACGACTAGCGGGCCGCTCCTACAATGAGCAGTTCTTC.

The J gene is TRBJ1-4, the V gene TRBV5-1; 8 nucleotides match TRBD1. The CDR3 has 16 residues. J gave up 6 bases and V 0 bases, and 7 bases lay outside the gene matches. From germline, CDR1 is SGHRS and CDR2 YFSETQ. CDR3 loop: CASSLEGNRGDEKLFF. CDR3 bases: TGCGCCAGCAGCTTGGAAGGGAACAGGGGGGATGAAAAACTGTTTTTT.

The rearrangement joins TRBV4-1 to TRBJ2-3; 10 bases are shared with TRBD2. Looked up from germline, CDR1 is MGHRA and CDR2 is YSYEKL. This CDR3 spans 14 amino acids. V shed 6 bases, J shed 5 bases, and the junction held 5 bases outside the gene matches. The CDR3 DNA is TGCGCCAGCAGTGGACTAGCGGTAGAAGATACGCAGTATTTT. Translated, it gives CASSGLAVEDTQYF.

This clone was picked up a small number of times. This chain connects TRBV27 to TRBJ1-6, with a tentative D call TRBD1 (6 bases). Germline V gene sequence: CDR1 MNHEY, CDR2 SMNVEV (reference sequence). V lost 0 bases to trimming and J lost 13 bases, with 13 bases between them. There are 14 residues in the CDR3. Here the CDR3 DNA reads TGTGCCAGCAGTTTATCTATAGGGGGGGACCCCCTCCACTTT. Amino acid sequence: CASSLSIGGDPLHF.

The gene calls are TRBV9 and TRBJ1-2; a possible D gene is TRBD1 (5 bases). Trimming cost V 0 bases and J 7 bases, with 16 bases left between them. CDR3 length: 15 amino acids. Germline CDR1 SGDLS, CDR2 YYNGEE. The CDR3 DNA is TGTGCCAGCAGCGTAGGGATGGGAGGGGTGGCTGGCTACACCTTC. This encodes CASSVGMGGVAGYTF.

A note on this clone: A read error may produce the germline difference seen at one junction end. The chain carries TRBV2 and TRBJ1-2; tentatively, D is TRBD1 (5 bases). The CDR3 has 11 residues. CDR1 and CDR2 (germline): SNHLY, FYNNEI. CDR3 in amino acids: CASSLGHLIFF. DNA for the CDR3: TGTGCCAGCAGTCTAGGACACCTCATATTTTTC.

The genes are TRBV4-1 and TRBJ2-6; tentative D call: TRBD2 (5 bases). The CDR3 spans 20 residues. The V and J ends lost 0 bases and 4 bases respectively, with 22 bases between them. In germline, CDR1 is MGHRA, CDR2 YSYEKL. The CDR3 DNA sequence: TGCGCCAGCAGCCAAGAAGGAGGAGCTAGCCGGACGCGCGGGGCCAACGTCCTGACTTTC. Translated: CASSQEGGASRTRGANVLTF.

The rearrangement joins TRBV10-1 to TRBJ2-2; TRBD2 is a possible D gene (5 bases). Germline assignment: CDR1 WNHNN and CDR2 SYGVQD (reference sequence). There are 13 residues in the CDR3. Trimming stripped 6 bases from V and 10 bases from J, with 15 bases between. The CDR3 is CASSISGTMELFF. The CDR3 bases are TGCGCCAGCAGCATTTCGGGAACAATGGAGCTGTTTTTT.

This clone was recorded a few times. CDR3 sequence reads: CASSLARGQGDGYTF. DNA for the CDR3: TGTGCCAGCAGCTTAGCTCGGGGACAGGGAGATGGCTACACCTTC. This chain uses TRBV7-8 with TRBJ1-2, with 9 bases aligning to TRBD1. Germline CDR1 is SGHVS and CDR2 is FQNEAQ. The V gene end was trimmed by 0 bases and the J gene end by 6 bases; junction bases not matched to a gene: 5. The CDR3 sequence is 15 residues long.

This chain links TRBV3-1 (or the pseudogene TRBV3-2) with TRBJ2-1, with D hard to call. The CDR3 has 16 amino acids. CDR1 LGHDT and CDR2 YNNKEL come from the germline V gene (reference sequence). V lost 0 bases and J lost 6, with 15 bases in between. The CDR3 here is CASSQEPSPRFNEQFF. The CDR3 nucleotides read TGTGCCAGCAGCCAAGAGCCCTCTCCGCGCTTCAATGAGCAGTTCTTC.

The chain couples TRBV2 to TRBJ1-1; TRBD1 aligns across 7 bases. The CDR3 spans 15 residues. V gave up 5 bases and J gave up 1 base; unmatched junction bases: 7. CDR1 SNHLY and CDR2 FYNNEI come from the germline V gene. The CDR3: CASSIDRVENTEAFF. The DNA of the CDR3 is TGTGCCAGCAGTATAGACAGGGTGGAGAACACTGAAGCTTTCTTT.

The chain has TRBV28 and TRBJ1-1; D is perhaps TRBD1 (5 bases). The germline V and J ends were trimmed by 5 bases and 5 bases, with 6 bases remaining between them. From germline, CDR1 is MDHEN and CDR2 SYDVKM. The CDR3 extends over 11 amino acids. In nucleotides, the CDR3 is TGTGCCAGCAGTCGGGGGACTGAAGCTTTCTTT. Encoded protein: CASSRGTEAFF. The full variable domain, with the rest looked up from reference TRBV28 and TRBJ1-1, is DVKVTQSSRYLVKRTGEKVFLECVQDMDHENMFWYRQDPGLGLRLIYFSYDVKMKEKGDIPEGYSVSREKKERFSLILESASTNQTSMYLCASSRGTEAFFGQGTRLTVV.

This chain connects TRBV9 to TRBJ2-3; 8 bases fit TRBD1. This CDR3 comprises 15 residues. The trim removed 3 bases at V and 3 bases at J, leaving 6 bases unmatched. Germline loops: CDR1 SGDLS, CDR2 YYNGEE. The CDR3 reads CASSAGQGWTDTQYF. The CDR3 DNA reads TGTGCCAGCAGCGCAGGACAGGGTTGGACAGATACGCAGTATTTT.

This rearrangement joins TRBV10-3 to TRBJ2-7, with 7 bases fitting TRBD2. V lost 3 bases, J lost 6 bases, and 11 bases stayed unmatched. Germline-derived CDR1 and CDR2 are ENHRY and SYGVKD. The CDR3 is made up of 15 amino acids. The CDR3 protein is CAISDLGGSNSEQYF. The DNA for the CDR3 is TGTGCCATCAGTGATCTTGGCGGGAGTAATAGCGAGCAGTACTTC.

The chain uses TRBV19 and TRBJ1-2, with 10 bases aligning to TRBD1. The V gene end was trimmed by 5 bases and the J gene end by 7 bases; junction bases not matched to a gene: 4. The CDR3 covers 13 residues. Germline lookup yields CDR1 LNHDA and CDR2 SQIVND (reference sequence). The chain's CDR3 is CASSVTGGVGYTF. The CDR3, as DNA: TGTGCCAGTAGTGTGACAGGGGGCGTTGGCTACACCTTC.

The J gene is TRBJ1-1, the V gene TRBV15, with D perhaps TRBD1 (6 bases). Germline-derived CDR1 and CDR2 are LNHNV and YYDKDF (reference sequence). With 2 bases removed from V and 7 bases from J, the gap between germline ends came to 14 bases. The CDR3 has 14 residues. Here the CDR3 DNA reads TGTGCCACCAGCAGATTTGCGGACAGAGATGAAGCTTTCTTT. Protein product: CATSRFADRDEAFF.

The J gene is TRBJ2-1, the V gene TRBV27; 10 nucleotides agree with TRBD2. Germline lookup yields CDR1 MNHEY and CDR2 SMNVEV (reference sequence). There are 15 residues in the CDR3. The V segment lost 7 bases and the J segment 7 bases; nucleotides outside the gene matches: 10. DNA of the CDR3: TGTGCCAGCACTGTATGGACTAGCGGAGGGAATGAGCAGTTCTTC. Translation gives CASTVWTSGGNEQFF.

The chain employs TRBV5-1 and TRBJ2-2; 12 bases agree with TRBD2. CDR3 length: 16 residues. Germline assignment: CDR1 SGHRS and CDR2 YFSETQ. With V trimmed by 3 bases and J by 4 bases, 4 bases remained unmatched. CDR3 in amino acids: CASSSSGRGGTGELFF. CDR3 sequence (DNA): TGCGCCAGCAGCTCTAGCGGGAGGGGAGGCACCGGGGAGCTGTTTTTT.

This sequence joins TRBV12-3 or TRBV12-4 and TRBJ2-7; no definite D call. This CDR3 is built from 10 residues. Trimming removed 3 bases from V and 11 bases from J, with 8 bases in between. In nucleotides, the CDR3 is TGTGCCAGCAGTTTGATCGCGGAGTACTTC. Translated: CASSLIAEYF.

This clone was observed a single time. The chain carries TRBV10-3 and TRBJ2-3, with D perhaps TRBD2 (5 bases). The CDR3 is 17 amino acids. The germline V gene encodes CDR1 ENHRY and CDR2 SYGVKD. The V gene lost 0 bases and the J gene lost 2 bases, with 15 bases spanning the gap. CDR3: CAISESRAGVSTDTQYF. The CDR3 bases are TGTGCCATCAGTGAGTCTCGGGCGGGCGTCTCCACAGATACGCAGTATTTT.

This chain connects TRBV5-4 to TRBJ1-2; 7 nucleotides agree with TRBD1. This CDR3 spans 13 amino acids. Germline V gene sequence: CDR1 SGHNT, CDR2 YYREEE (reference sequence). V was pared by 3 bases and J by 4 bases, with 3 bases of the junction left unmatched. The CDR3 region is CASSYGQAYGYTF. The CDR3 coding sequence is TGTGCCAGCAGCTACGGACAGGCCTATGGCTACACCTTC.

This clone showed up just a few times. This chain connects TRBV20-1 to TRBJ1-6; D possibly corresponds to TRBD1 (6 bases). The germline CDR1 and CDR2 sequences are DFQATT and SNEGSKA (reference sequence). The V end was cut by 3 bases, the J end by 0 bases, with 15 bases between. The CDR3 loop spans 17 amino acids. CDR3 DNA sequence: TGCAGTGCTAGTGGGCAGGGGAGAAGCTCCTATAATTCACCCCTCCACTTT. Its translation: CSASGQGRSSYNSPLHF.

The sample holds one count of this clone. The chain employs TRBV10-3 and TRBJ2-3; TRBD2 is a possible D gene (5 bases). Deletions cut 2 bases from V and 0 bases from J, with 9 bases between. This CDR3 spans 15 amino acids. Germline V gene lookup returns CDR1 ENHRY and CDR2 SYGVKD. DNA for the CDR3: TGTGCCATCAGTGAGATCGGGGTTAGCACAGATACGCAGTATTTT. Translation: CAISEIGVSTDTQYF.

V and J are TRBV7-8 and TRBJ2-7, with D perhaps matching TRBD2 (5 bases). There are 14 residues in the CDR3. Germline lookup yields CDR1 SGHVS and CDR2 FQNEAQ. The ends were cut back, 5 bases at V and 4 bases at J, with 15 bases in the middle. The CDR3 DNA reads TGTGCCAGCAGCCCGACGGACTTAGTATACGAGCAGTACTTC. It translates to CASSPTDLVYEQYF.

V usage is TRBV6-2 or TRBV6-3 and J usage is TRBJ2-7; 7 bases match TRBD2. Germline CDR1 MNHEY, CDR2 SVGEGT. V gave up 5 bases and J gave up 3 bases; unmatched junction bases: 4. CDR3 size: 13 residues. The DNA for the CDR3 is TGTGCCAGCAGTCCCGGGGGGTACTACGAGCAGTACTTC. Protein sequence: CASSPGGYYEQYF.

This sequence joins TRBV5-4 and TRBJ2-1; TRBD2 agrees at 13 bases. Per germline, CDR1 SGHNT and CDR2 YYREEE (reference sequence). The CDR3 length is 14 residues. V trimming: 4 bases; J trimming: 15 bases; junction bases outside the gene matches: 10. CDR3 nucleotide sequence: TGTGCCAGCAGCCCCGGGACTAGCGGGACGGGGTGGTTCTTC. Translation gives CASSPGTSGTGWFF.

The V gene is TRBV4-1, the J gene TRBJ2-7, with D perhaps TRBD2 (6 bases). The V end lost 4 bases, the J end lost 0 bases, and 13 bases lay between the germline ends. This CDR3 region has 15 residues. Germline loops: CDR1 MGHRA, CDR2 YSYEKL. CDR3 sequence reads: CASSRAGYPSYEQYF. In DNA, the CDR3 is TGCGCCAGCAGCCGAGCGGGTTATCCCTCCTACGAGCAGTACTTC.